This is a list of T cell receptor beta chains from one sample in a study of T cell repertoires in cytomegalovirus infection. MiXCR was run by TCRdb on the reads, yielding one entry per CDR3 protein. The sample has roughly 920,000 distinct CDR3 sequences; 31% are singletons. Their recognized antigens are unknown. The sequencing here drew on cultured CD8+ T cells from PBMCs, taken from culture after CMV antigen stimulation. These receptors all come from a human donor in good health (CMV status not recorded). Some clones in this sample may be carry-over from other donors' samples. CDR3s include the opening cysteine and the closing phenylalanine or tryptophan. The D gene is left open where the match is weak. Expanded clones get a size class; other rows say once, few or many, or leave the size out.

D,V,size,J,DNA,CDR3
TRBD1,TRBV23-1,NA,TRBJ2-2,TGCGCCAGCAGTCAAACAGGACAGGCGATTAACGGGGAGCTGTTTTTT,CASSQTGQAINGELFF
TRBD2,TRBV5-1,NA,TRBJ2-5,TGCGCCAGCAGCTTGAGACTAGCGGGGGCCCTCCAAGAGACCCAGTACTTC,CASSLRLAGALQETQYF
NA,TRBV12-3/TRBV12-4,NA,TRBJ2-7,TGTGCCAGCAGCCCCCGGACAGCTAGATCCTACGAGCAGTACTTC,CASSPRTARSYEQYF
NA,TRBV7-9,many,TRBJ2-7,TGTGCCAGCAGCTTAGACGGGGGAGCTTACGAGCAGTACTTC,CASSLDGGAYEQYF
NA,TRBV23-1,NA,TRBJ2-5,TGCGTCAGCAGTCAATCGGCGAGGGGACCCGGGGGGACCCAGTACTTC,CVSSQSARGPGGTQYF
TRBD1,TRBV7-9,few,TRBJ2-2,TGTGCCAGCAGCCCGAAGGGACAGGCAAACACCGGGGAGCTGTTTTTT,CASSPKGQANTGELFF
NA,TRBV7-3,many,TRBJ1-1,TGTGCCAGCAGCTTCCGTCAGAACACTGAAGCTTTCTTT,CASSFRQNTEAFF
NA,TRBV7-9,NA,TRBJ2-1,TGTGCCAGCAGCGGGGGGAAAACAGGGTACAATGAGCAGTTCTTC,CASSGGKTGYNEQFF
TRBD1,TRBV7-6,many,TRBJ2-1,TGTGCCAGCAGCTTACGCGGGACAGGGGAGCTCGTCAATGAGCAGTTCTTC,CASSLRGTGELVNEQFF
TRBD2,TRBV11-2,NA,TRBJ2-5,TGTGCCAGCAGCCCGGGGACTAGCGGGGGGCACCCTCAAGAGACCCAGTACTTC,CASSPGTSGGHPQETQYF
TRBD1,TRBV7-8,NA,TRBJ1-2,TGTGCCAGCAGCAAACCCGGGACAGGGAATGGCTACACCTTC,CASSKPGTGNGYTF
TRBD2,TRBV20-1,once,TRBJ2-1,TGCAGTGCTACCACCCCGGGACTAGCGGAGGTGTGGGCCTACAATGAGCAGTTCTTC,CSATTPGLAEVWAYNEQFF
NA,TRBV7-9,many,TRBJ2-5,TGTGCCAGCAGCCCTCCGACACGCCAAGAGACCCAGTACTTC,CASSPPTRQETQYF
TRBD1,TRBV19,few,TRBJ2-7,TGTGCCAGTAGTATTGGGTGGGACAGGGGACTTACCTACGAGCAGTACTTC,CASSIGWDRGLTYEQYF
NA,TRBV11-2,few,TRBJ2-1,TGTGCCAGCAGCCCTAATGGCGCCCTAATAAGCTCCTACAATGAGCAGTTCTTC,CASSPNGALISSYNEQFF
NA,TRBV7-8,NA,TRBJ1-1,TGTGCCACCCACAATTGGAACACTGAAGCTTTCTTT,CATHNWNTEAFF
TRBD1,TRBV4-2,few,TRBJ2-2,TGTGCCAGCAGCGGAGAGGGACAGAGAGGGGATGGCGTGGAGCTGTTTTTT,CASSGEGQRGDGVELFF
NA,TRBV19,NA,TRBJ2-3,TGTGCCAGTAGTCGGTTCAACACAGATACGCAGTATTTT,CASSRFNTDTQYF
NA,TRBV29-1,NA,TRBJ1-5,TGCACCAGGAAGGCGAGACCCAATCAGCCCCAGCATTTT,CTRKARPNQPQHF
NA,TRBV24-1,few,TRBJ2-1,TGTGCCACCAGTGAGGTGGGACCGCACAATGAGCAGTTCTTC,CATSEVGPHNEQFF
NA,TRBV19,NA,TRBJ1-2,TGTGCCAGTAGCGGAGACAGGACTACCTATGGCTACACCTTC,CASSGDRTTYGYTF
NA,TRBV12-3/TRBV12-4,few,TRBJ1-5,TGTGCCAGCAGTTTACCCGGCATGAGGCCCCAGCATTTT,CASSLPGMRPQHF
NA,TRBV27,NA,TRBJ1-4,TGTGCCAGCAGCCGAGGGCGGGCTAATGAAAAACTGTTTTTT,CASSRGRANEKLFF
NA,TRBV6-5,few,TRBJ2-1,TGTGCCAGCAGTTACGATCAAACGCAGAGCTCCTACAATGAGCAGTTCTTC,CASSYDQTQSSYNEQFF
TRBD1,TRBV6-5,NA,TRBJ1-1,TGTGCCAGCAGTTACTCGATCACAGGGGGACTGAACACTGAAGCTTTCTTT,CASSYSITGGLNTEAFF
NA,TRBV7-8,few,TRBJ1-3,TGTGCCAGCAGCTTACGATTATCGGATCCTCTCTTTGGAAACACCATATATTTT,CASSLRLSDPLFGNTIYF
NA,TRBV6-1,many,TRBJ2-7,TGTGCCAGCAGTGATAACGGCGGCGGCAGGCACTTC,CASSDNGGGRHF
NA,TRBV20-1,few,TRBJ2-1,TGCAGTGCTAGGGACTGGAGCTCCTACAATGAGCAGTTCTTC,CSARDWSSYNEQFF
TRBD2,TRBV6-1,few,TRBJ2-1,TGTGCCATCAGGACTAGCGGGGGGGGGCAGTTCTTC,CAIRTSGGGQFF
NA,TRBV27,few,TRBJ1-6,TGTGCCAGCAGCTCCTACGAGGGGGGCTCCTATAATTCACCCCTCCACTTT,CASSSYEGGSYNSPLHF
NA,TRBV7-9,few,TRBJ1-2,TGTGCCAGCAGCTTAGCGATGGGGGATGGCTACACCTTC,CASSLAMGDGYTF
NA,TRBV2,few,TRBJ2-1,TGTGCCAGCAGTGAATATCGGGCTAGCTCCTACAATGAGCAGTTCTTC,CASSEYRASSYNEQFF
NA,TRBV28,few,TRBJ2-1,TGTGCCAGCAGCCGTACAGAGATTTCCTACAATGAGCAGTTCTTC,CASSRTEISYNEQFF
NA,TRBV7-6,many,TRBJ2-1,TGTGCCAGCAGCTTATATCCCGAGAATGAGCAGTTCTTC,CASSLYPENEQFF
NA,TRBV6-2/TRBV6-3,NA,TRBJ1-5,TGTGCCAGCAGGGTAGGGGCCAGCAATCAGCCCCAGCATTTT,CASRVGASNQPQHF
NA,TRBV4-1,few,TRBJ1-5,TGCGCCAGCAGCCAAGCCGCCACAAGCAATCAGCCCCAGCATTTT,CASSQAATSNQPQHF
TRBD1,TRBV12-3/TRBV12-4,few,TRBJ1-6,TGTGCCAGCAGCCACCCCGGTTACAGGGGCCCCCAGGAAAATTCACCCCTCCACTTT,CASSHPGYRGPQENSPLHF
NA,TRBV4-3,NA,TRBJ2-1,TGCGCCAGCAGCCAGGGGGGTGGGCCGGATGAGCAGTTCTTC,CASSQGGGPDEQFF
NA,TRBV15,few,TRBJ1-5,TGTGCCACCAGCAGAGATCTCGGAGCCAGACCAAATCAGCCCCAGCATTTT,CATSRDLGARPNQPQHF
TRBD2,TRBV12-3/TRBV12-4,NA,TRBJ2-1,TGTGCCAGCAGCCCAAAGCTAGCGGGGGGGCTCGGTGAGCAGTTCTTC,CASSPKLAGGLGEQFF
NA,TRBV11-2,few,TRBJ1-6,TGTGCCAGCAGGTTCCTCCGGACTGGAGATTCACCCCTCCACTTT,CASRFLRTGDSPLHF
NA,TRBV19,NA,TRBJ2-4,TGTGCCAGCGGGGACCCTTTAGCCAAAAACATTCAGTACTTC,CASGDPLAKNIQYF
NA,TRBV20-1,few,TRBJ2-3,TGCAGTGCTAGGGGCGATTGGCTGAGCACAGATACGCAGTATTTT,CSARGDWLSTDTQYF
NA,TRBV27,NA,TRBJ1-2,TGTGCCAGCAGCGCTAGCGCGACCAAGGGGAACTATGGCTACACCTTC,CASSASATKGNYGYTF
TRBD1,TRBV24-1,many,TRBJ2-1,TGTGCCACCAGTGATTTGCAAGGGACAGGTCCCTTAGAGCAGTTCTTC,CATSDLQGTGPLEQFF
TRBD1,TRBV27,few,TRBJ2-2,TGTGCCAGCAGTTTAAATCGGGACAGGGGCCCGAACACCGGGGAGCTGTTTTTT,CASSLNRDRGPNTGELFF
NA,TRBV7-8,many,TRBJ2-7,TGTGCCAGCAGCGTGACAGGCTGGGGGGATTCCGAGCAGTACTTC,CASSVTGWGDSEQYF
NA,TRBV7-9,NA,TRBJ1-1,TGTGCCAGCAACTACTGGAACACTGAAGCTTTCTTT,CASNYWNTEAFF
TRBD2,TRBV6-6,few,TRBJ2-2,TGTGCCAGCAGTTACGAGGGACTAGCGGGTACCGGGGAGCTGTTTTTT,CASSYEGLAGTGELFF
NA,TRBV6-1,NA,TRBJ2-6,TGTGCCAGCAGAGACAGGCTCTCTGGGGCCAACGTCCTGACTTTC,CASRDRLSGANVLTF
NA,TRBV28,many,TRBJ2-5,TGTGCCAGCAGTTTACGGCAGGTTGCTGAGACCCAGTACTTC,CASSLRQVAETQYF
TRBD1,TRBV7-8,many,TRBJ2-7,TGTGCCAGCAGCCCGGGACAGGTCAGATCCTACGAGCAGTACTTC,CASSPGQVRSYEQYF
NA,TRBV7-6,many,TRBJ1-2,TGTGCCAGCAGCTTAGAAAGGGCAGGAGGGCATGGCTACACCTTC,CASSLERAGGHGYTF
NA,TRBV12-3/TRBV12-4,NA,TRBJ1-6,TGTGCCAGCAGTTTCTCTGGGGCTTCACCCCTCCACTTT,CASSFSGASPLHF
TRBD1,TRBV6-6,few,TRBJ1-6,TGTGCCAGCAGTTACCCTCCCCCCTTACAGGGGGCCTCCTATAATTCACCCCTCCACTTT,CASSYPPPLQGASYNSPLHF
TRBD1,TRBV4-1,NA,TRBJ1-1,TGCGCCAGCAGCCAAGGACAGGGACTAGGGGACACTGAAGCTTTCTTT,CASSQGQGLGDTEAFF
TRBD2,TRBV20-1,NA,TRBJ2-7,TGCAGTGCTACGTTCACCCGGCGGGGGGGCGTCGAGCAGTACTTC,CSATFTRRGGVEQYF
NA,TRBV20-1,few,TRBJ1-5,TGCAGTGCCTTAAGAGGGGGAGTTTCGGGTCAGCCCCAGCATTTT,CSALRGGVSGQPQHF
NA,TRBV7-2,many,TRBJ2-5,TGTGCCAGCAGCCCCAGGGGAGGGACTTACCCGGGGGAGACCCAGTACTTC,CASSPRGGTYPGETQYF